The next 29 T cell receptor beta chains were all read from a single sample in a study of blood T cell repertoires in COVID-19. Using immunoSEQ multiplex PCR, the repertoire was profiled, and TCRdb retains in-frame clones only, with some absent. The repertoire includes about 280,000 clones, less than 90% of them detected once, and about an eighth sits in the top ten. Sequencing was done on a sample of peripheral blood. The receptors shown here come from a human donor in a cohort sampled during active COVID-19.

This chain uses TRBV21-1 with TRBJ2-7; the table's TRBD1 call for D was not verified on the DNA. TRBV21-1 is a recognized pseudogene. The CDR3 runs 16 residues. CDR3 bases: TGTGCCAGCAGCAAAATCCGACACAACCTCTCCTACGAGCAGTACTTC. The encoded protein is CASSKIRHNLSYEQYF.

The CDR3 protein is CASSPFLAAYEQYF. For the CDR3, the DNA is TGTGCCAGCAGCCCCTTCTTAGCGGCCTACGAGCAGTACTTC. The chain uses TRBV7-2 and TRBJ2-7, with TRBD2 as a possible D gene (6 bases). Germline values: CDR1 SGHTA, CDR2 FQGNSA. The ends were cut back, 5 bases at V and 2 bases at J, with 13 bases in the middle. This CDR3 is built from 14 residues.

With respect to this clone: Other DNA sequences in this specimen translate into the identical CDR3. The CDR3 sequence is CASSHSSGSDEQYF. CDR3 coding DNA: TGTGCCAGCAGCCACTCTAGCGGGAGCGACGAGCAGTACTTC. The rearrangement joins TRBV3-1 (or the pseudogene TRBV3-2) to TRBJ2-7; 10 bases agree with TRBD2. The V segment lost 3 bases and the J segment 5 bases; nucleotides outside the gene matches: 4. The CDR3 length is 14 residues. CDR1 and CDR2 from the germline V gene are LGHDT and YNNKEL (reference sequence).

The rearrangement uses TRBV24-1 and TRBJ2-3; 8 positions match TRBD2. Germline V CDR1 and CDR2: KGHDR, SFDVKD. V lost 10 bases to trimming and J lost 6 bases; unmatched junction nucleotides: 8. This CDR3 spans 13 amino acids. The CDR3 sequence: CATEGLGHDTQYF. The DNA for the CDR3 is TGTGCCACAGAGGGACTAGGTCATGATACGCAGTATTTT.

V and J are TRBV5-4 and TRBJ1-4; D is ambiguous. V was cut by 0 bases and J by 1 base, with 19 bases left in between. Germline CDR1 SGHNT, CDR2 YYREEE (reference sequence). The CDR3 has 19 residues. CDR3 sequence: CASSLAQQLLRGTNEKLFF. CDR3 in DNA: TGTGCCAGCAGCTTGGCGCAACAGTTACTCCGGGGAACTAATGAAAAACTGTTTTTT.

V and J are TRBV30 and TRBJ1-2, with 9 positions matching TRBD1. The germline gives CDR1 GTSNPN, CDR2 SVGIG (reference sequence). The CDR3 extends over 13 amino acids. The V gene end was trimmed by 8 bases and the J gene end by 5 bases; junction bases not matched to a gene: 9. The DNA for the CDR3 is TGTGCCGGAACCGGGGGACAGGGATATGGCTACACCTTC. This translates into CAGTGGQGYGYTF.

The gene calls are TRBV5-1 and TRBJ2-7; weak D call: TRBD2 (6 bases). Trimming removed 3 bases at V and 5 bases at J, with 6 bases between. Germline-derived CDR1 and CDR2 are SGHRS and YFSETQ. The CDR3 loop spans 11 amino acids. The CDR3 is CASSWGDEQYF. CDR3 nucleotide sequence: TGCGCCAGCAGCTGGGGGGACGAGCAGTACTTC.

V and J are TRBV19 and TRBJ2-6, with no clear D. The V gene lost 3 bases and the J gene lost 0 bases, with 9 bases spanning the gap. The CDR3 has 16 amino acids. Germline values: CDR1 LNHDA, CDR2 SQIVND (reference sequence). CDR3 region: CASSMYTRSGANVLTF. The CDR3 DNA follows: TGTGCCAGTAGTATGTACACCCGCTCTGGGGCCAACGTCCTGACTTTC.

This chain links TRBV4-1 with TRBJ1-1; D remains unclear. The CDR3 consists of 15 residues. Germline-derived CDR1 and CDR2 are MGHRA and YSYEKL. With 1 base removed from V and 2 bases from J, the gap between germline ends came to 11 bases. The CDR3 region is CASSQVSSFNTEAFF. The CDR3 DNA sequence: TGCGCCAGCAGCCAAGTATCCAGTTTCAACACTGAAGCTTTCTTT.

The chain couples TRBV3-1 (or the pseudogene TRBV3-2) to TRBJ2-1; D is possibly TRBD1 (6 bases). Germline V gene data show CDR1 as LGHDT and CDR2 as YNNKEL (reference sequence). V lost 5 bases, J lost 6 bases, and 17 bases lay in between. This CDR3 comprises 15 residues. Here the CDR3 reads CASSAPGHGINEQFF. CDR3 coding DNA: TGTGCCAGCAGCGCACCGGGACACGGCATCAATGAGCAGTTCTTC.

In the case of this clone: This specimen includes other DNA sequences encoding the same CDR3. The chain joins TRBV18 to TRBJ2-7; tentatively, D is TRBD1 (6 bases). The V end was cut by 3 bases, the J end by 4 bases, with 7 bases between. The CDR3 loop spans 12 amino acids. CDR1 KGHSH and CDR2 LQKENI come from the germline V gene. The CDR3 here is CASSPDSYEQYF. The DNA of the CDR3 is TGTGCCAGCTCACCGGACAGTTACGAGCAGTACTTC.

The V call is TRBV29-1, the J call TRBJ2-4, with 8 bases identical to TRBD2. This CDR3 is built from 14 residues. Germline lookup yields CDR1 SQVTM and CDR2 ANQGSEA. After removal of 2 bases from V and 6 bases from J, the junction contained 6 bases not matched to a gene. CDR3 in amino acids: CSVELAGRGNIQYF. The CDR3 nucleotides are TGCAGCGTTGAATTAGCGGGGCGGGGAAACATTCAGTACTTC. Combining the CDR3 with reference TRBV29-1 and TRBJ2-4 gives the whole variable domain SAVISQKPSRDICQRGTSLTIQCQVDSQVTMMFWYRQQPGQSLTLIATANQGSEATYESGFVIDKFPISRPNLTFSTLTVSNMSPEDSSIYLCSVELAGRGNIQYFGAGTRLSVL.

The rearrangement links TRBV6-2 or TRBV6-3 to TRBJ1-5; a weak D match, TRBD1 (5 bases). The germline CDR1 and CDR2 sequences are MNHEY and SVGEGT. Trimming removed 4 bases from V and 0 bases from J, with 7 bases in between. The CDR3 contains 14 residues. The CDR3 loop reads CASSSGYSNQPQHF. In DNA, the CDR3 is TGTGCCAGCAGTTCAGGGTATAGCAATCAGCCCCAGCATTTT.

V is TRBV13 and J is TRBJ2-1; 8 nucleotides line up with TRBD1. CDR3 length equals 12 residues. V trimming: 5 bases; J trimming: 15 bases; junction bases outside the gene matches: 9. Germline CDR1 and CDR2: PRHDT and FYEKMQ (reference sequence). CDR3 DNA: TGTGCCAGCAGCCCAGGGACAGGCCCGACGTTCTTC. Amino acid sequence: CASSPGTGPTFF.

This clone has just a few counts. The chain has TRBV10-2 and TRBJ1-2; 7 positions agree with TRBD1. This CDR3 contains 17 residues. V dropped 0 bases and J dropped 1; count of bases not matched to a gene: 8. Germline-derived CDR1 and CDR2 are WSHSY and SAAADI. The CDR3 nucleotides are TGCGCCAGCAGTGAGTCGAAGTTGCAGGGGGTTAACTATGGCTACACCTTC. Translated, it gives CASSESKLQGVNYGYTF.

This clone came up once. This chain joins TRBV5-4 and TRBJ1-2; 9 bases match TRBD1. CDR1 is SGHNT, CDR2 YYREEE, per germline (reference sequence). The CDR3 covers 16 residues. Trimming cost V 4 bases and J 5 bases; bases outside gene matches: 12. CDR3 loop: CASSPGTGTSGYGYTF. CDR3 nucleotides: TGTGCCAGCAGCCCCGGGACAGGGACCTCTGGATATGGCTACACCTTC.

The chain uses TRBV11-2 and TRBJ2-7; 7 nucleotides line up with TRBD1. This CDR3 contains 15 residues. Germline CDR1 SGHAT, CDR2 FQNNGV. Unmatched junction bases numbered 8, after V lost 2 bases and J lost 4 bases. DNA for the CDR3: TGTGCCAGCAGCTTATCCCACGTCAGGGGGTACGAGCAGTACTTC. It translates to CASSLSHVRGYEQYF.

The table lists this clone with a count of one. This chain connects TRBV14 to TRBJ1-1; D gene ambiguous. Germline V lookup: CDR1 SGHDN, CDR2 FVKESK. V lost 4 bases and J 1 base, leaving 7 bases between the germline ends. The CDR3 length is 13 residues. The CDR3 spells CASSPVRNTEAFF. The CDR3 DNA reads TGTGCCAGCAGCCCCGTGAGGAACACTGAAGCTTTCTTT.

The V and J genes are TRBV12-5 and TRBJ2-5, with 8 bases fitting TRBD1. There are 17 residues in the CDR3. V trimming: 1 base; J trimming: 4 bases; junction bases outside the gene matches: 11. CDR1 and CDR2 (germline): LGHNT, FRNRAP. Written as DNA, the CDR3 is TGTGCTAGTGGTTTGGCCTTTACCGGGACAGGTCGAGAGACCCAGTACTTC. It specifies CASGLAFTGTGRETQYF.

The CDR3 coding sequence is TGTGCCAGCAGCTTACTATATGAGCAGTTCTTC. Its protein is CASSLLYEQFF. J is TRBJ2-1 and V is TRBV11-2; no clear D gene. The germline gives CDR1 SGHAT, CDR2 FQNNGV. Trimming took off 2 bases at V and 8 bases at J, with 4 bases between the two ends. The CDR3 spans 11 residues.

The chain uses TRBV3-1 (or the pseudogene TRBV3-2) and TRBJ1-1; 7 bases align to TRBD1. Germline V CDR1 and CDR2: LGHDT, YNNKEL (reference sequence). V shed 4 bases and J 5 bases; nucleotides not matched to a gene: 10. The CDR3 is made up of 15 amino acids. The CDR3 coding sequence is TGTGCCAGCAGCCCAGGAGACAGGGTCGGAACTGAAGCTTTCTTT. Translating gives CASSPGDRVGTEAFF.

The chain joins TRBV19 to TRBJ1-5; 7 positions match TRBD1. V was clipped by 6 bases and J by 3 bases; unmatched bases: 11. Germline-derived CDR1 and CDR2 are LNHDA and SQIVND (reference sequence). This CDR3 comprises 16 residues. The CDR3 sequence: CASRSRGQGVNQPQHF. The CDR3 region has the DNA TGTGCCAGTAGGAGCAGGGGTCAGGGGGTCAATCAGCCCCAGCATTTT.

The CDR3 reads CASRLSYEQYF. The CDR3 region has the DNA TGCGCCAGCAGACTCTCCTACGAGCAGTACTTC. The chain has TRBV5-1 and TRBJ2-7; the D is unclear. The ends were cut back, 5 bases at V and 0 bases at J, with 3 bases in the middle. This CDR3 has 11 residues. Germline CDR1 is SGHRS and CDR2 is YFSETQ.

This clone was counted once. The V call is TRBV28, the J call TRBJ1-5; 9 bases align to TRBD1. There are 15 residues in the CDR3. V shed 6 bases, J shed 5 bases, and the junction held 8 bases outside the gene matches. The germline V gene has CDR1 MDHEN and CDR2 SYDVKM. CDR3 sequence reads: CASRTEQGAYQPQHF. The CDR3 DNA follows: TGTGCCAGCAGAACCGAACAGGGGGCGTATCAGCCCCAGCATTTT.

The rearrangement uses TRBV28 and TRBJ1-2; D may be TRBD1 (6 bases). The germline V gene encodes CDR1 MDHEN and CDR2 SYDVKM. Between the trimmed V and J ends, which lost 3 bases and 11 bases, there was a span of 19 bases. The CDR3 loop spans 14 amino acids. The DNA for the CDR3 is TGTGCCAGCAGTTTGCCCCCTGGGGGCAGTTTATACACCTTC. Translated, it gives CASSLPPGGSLYTF.

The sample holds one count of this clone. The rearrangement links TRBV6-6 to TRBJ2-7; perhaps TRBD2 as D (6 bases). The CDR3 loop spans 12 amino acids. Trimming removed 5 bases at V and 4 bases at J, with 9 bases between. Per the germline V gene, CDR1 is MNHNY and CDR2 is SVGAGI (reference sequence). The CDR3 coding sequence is TGTGCCAGCAGTGGCGGGGAATACGAGCAGTACTTC. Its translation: CASSGGEYEQYF.

The CDR3 reads CSARRPYGYTF. The CDR3 DNA reads TGCAGTGCTAGGAGGCCCTATGGCTACACCTTC. The V call is TRBV20-1, the J call TRBJ1-2, with no clear D. The CDR3 is 11 residues long. Trimming removed 3 bases at V and 4 bases at J, with 6 bases between. Per germline, CDR1 DFQATT and CDR2 SNEGSKA (reference sequence).

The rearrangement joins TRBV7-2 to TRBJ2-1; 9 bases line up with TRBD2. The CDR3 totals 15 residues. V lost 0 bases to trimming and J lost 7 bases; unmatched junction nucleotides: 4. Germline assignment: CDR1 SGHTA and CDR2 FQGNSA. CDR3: CASSLATTSGNEQFF. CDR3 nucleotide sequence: TGTGCCAGCAGCTTAGCCACGACTAGCGGAAATGAGCAGTTCTTC.

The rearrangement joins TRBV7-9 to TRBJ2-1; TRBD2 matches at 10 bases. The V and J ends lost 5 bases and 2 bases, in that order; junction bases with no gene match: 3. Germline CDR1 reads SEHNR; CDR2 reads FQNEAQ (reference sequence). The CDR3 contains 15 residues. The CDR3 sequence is CASSLTSGPYNEQFF. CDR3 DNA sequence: TGTGCCAGCAGCCTGACTAGCGGGCCCTACAATGAGCAGTTCTTC. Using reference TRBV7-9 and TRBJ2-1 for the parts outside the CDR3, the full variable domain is DTGVSQNPRHKITKRGQNVTFRCDPISEHNRLYWYRQTLGQGPEFLTYFQNEAQLEKSRLLSDRFSAERPKGSFSTLEIQRTEQGDSAMYLCASSLTSGPYNEQFFGPGTRLTVL.